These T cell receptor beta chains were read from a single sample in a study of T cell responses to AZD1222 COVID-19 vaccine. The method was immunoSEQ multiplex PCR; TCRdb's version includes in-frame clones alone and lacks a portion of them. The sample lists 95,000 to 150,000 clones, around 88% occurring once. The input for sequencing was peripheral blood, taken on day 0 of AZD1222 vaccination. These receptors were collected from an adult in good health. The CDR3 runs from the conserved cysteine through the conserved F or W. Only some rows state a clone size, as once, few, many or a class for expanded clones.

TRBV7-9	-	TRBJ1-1	CASSPSGGTEAFF
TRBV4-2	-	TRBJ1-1	CASSKDSGNTEAFF
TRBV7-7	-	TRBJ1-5	CASSLGTGPGNQPQHF
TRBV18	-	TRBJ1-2	CASSQGTGPPTYGYTF
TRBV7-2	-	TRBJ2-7	CASSSSGGAGEQYF
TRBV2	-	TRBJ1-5	CASSGTGGDQPQHF
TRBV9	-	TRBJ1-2	CASSVAAGRDGYTF
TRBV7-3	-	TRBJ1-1	CASSFTANTEAFF
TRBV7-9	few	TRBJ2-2	CASSTRRQLVLVEGNTGELFF
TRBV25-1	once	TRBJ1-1	CASRPIQGATEAFF
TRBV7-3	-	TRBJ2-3	CASSLTPLGDRVIDTQYF
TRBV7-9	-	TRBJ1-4	CASSTDRDEKLFF
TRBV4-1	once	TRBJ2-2	CASSQVGGELFF
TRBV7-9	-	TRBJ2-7	CASSLDIVVGYEQYF
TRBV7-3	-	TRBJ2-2	CASSPHEGELFF
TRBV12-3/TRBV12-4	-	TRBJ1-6	CASSRGPPLHF
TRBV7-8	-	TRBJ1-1	CASSPRDRPQTTEAFF
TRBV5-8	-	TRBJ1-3	CASSLGQFSGNTIYF
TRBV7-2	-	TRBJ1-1	CASVRSGTEAFF
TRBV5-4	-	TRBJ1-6	CASRRDNSPLHF
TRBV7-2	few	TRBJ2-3	CASSSDYLSTDTQYF
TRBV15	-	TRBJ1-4	CATSRDNGGVNEKLFF
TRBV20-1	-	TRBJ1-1	CSAAYTEAFF
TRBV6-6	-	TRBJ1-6	CASSRQLVRSSYNSPLHF
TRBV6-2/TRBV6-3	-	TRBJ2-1	CASSSGLRSYNEQFF
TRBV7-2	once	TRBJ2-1	CASSLVSGERGNEQFF
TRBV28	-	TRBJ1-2	CATHRNGYTF